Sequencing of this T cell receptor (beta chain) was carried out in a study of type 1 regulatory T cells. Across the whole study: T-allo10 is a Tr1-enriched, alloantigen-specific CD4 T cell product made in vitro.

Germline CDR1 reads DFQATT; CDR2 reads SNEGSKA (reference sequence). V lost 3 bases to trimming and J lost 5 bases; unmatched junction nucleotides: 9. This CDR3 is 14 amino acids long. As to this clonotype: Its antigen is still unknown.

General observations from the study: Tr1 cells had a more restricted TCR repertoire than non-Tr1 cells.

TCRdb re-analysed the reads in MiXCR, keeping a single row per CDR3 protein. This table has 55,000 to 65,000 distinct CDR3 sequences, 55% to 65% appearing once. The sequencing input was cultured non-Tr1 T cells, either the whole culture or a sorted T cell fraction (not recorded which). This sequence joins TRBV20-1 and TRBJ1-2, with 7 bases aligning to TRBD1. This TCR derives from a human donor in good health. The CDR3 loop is CSASPGTAGYGYTF. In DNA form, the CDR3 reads TGCAGTGCTAGCCCCGGGACAGCGGGGTATGGCTACACCTTC.